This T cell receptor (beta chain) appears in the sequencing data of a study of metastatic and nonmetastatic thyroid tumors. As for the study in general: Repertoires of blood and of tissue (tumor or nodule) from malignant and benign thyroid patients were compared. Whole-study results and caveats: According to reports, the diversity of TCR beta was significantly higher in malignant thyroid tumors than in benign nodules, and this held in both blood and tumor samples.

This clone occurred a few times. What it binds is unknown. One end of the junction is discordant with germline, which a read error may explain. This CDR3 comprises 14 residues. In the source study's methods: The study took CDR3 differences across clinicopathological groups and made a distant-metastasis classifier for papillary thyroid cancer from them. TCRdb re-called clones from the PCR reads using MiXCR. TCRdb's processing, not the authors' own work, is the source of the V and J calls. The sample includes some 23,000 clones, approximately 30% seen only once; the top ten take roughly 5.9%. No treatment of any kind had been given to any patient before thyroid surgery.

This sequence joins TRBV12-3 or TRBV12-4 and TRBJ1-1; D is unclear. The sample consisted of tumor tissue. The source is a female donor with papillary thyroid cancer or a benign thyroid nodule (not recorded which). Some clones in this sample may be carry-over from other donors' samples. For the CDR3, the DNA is TGTGCCATCAGTTTATCTATAGGTGATCTGGATGCTTTCTTT. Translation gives CAISLSIGDLDAFF.